This T cell receptor beta chain was obtained from a study of T-cell memory formation after mild COVID-19 (TCRdb year 2021). Study-wide context: TCR sequence clusters from the two donors were largely donor specific. Two young, previously healthy adult volunteers made up the cohort, one male and one female. T-cell clones expanding and contracting after mild COVID-19 in a couple of donors were tracked by longitudinal TCRalpha and TCRbeta repertoire sequencing.

Ficoll-Paque density gradient centrifugation was the method used to isolate PBMCs. As to this clonotype: The clone's antigen remains unknown. Base qualities are not provided; no much larger clone lies one nucleotide away.

Sequencing was carried out with an Illumina NovaSeq 6000. TCRalpha and TCRbeta cDNA libraries were constructed by 5'RACE with constant-segment primers, with sample barcodes and unique molecular identifiers being introduced. Trizol reagent was used to extract RNA from every sample. Library amplification was performed in two PCR steps, and a second sample barcode and Illumina TruSeq adapters were introduced in the second step. Libraries were sequenced on an Illumina NovaSeq with 2 x 150 bp paired-end reads. In the authors' own workflow: The reads were demultiplexed and collapsed into UMI-guided consensus sequences using migec v1.2.7. With mixcr v2.1.11, UMI consensuses were aligned to TRA and TRB V and J templates and assembled into clonotypes. Expanded or contracted clonotypes were those called significant by both edgeR and NoisET, with noise models trained on biological replicates. For edgeR calls, the cutoffs were a false discovery rate-adjusted p below 0.01 and a log2 fold-change threshold of 1. As an exploratory analysis of dynamics, max-normalized trajectories of the 1000 most abundant clonotypes were examined by PCA with hierarchical clustering. The CD4 or CD8 phenotype of responding clones was assigned using the separately sequenced CD4+ and CD8+ repertoires. TCRdb cleaned the public reads at Q25 with fastp, built clones with MiXCR and kept in-frame beta chains. Each CDR3 protein appears once, grouped with its most common genes and DNA. None of the V and J calls come from the authors' own analysis; TCRdb made them. In this sample the table shows 150,000 to 200,000 distinct CDR3 sequences, roughly 20% of which occur a single time. The top ten clones comprise roughly 3.9% of the sample.

Overall study results and their limits: Clones that contracted from day 15 to 85 showed balanced CD4/CD8 phenotypes, whereas a second wave of clones that expanded from day 15 to 37 leaned towards CD4+. Contracting CD4+ clones were found mainly in CM and EM memory subsets, while CD8+ clones were enriched in EMRA. Only a couple of mild cases were covered in the study, and larger cohorts including severe cases with pre-infection samples were considered necessary. The detection of some responding clones in pre-infection memory suggests that pre-existing cross-reactive memory T cells joined the SARS-CoV-2 response. SARS-CoV-2 specificity was not confirmed for the second-wave clones peaking on day 37.

Material: PBMCs or a T cell subset sorted from them (not recorded which). This clonotype was obtained from a young man who had mild COVID-19 (a few samples of this study predate the infection). The sample titles of this study are shuffled in the database, so cell type and time point are left out; the donor was told from shared clones.

The CDR3 sequence is CSVTTGYNTEAFF. The DNA sequence reads TGCAGCGTAACGACAGGGTATAACACTGAAGCTTTCTTT. This receptor chain uses TRBV29-1 and TRBJ1-1; 7 nucleotides in the junction match TRBD1. The CDR3 runs 13 amino acids, cysteine and phenylalanine included. Only the CDR3 part of the read is kept: 39 bases, read in frame from the first base. CDR1 and CDR2 (SQVTM, ANQGSEA) derive from the germline V gene. V loses 6 bases at its end and J loses 2 bases; junction bases beyond the gene matches: 6.